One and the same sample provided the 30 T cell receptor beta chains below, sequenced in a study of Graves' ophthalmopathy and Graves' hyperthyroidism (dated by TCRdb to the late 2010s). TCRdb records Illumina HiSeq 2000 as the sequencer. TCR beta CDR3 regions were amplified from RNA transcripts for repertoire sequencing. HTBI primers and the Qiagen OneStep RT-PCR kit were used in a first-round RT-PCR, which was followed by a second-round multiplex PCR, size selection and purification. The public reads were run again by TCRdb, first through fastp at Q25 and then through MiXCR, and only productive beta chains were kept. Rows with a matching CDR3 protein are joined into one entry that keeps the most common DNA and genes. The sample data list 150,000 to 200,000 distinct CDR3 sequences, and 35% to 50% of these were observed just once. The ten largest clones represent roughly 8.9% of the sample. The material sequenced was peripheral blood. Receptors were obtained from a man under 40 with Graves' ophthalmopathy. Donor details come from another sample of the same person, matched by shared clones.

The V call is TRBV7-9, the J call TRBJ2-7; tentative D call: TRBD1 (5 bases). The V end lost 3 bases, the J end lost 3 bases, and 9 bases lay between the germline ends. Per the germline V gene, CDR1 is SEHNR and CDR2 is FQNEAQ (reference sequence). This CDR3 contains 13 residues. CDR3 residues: CASSFPGLYEQYF. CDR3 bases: TGTGCCAGCAGCTTCCCAGGGCTCTACGAGCAGTACTTC.

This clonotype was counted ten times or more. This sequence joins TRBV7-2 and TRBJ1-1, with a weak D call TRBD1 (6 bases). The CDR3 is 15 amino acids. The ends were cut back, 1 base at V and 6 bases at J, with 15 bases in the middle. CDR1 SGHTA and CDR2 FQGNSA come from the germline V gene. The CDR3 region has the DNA TGTGCCAGCAGCTTAGAGCAGGGGAGGGTGGCTGAAGCTTTCTTT. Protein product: CASSLEQGRVAEAFF.

The CDR3 region is CASSYVGGSNQPQHF. In nucleotides, the CDR3 is TGTGCCAGCAGTTACGTGGGTGGCAGCAATCAGCCCCAGCATTTT. The chain carries TRBV6-2 or TRBV6-3 and TRBJ1-5; no definite D call. Germline CDR1 is MNHEY and CDR2 is SVGEGT. The CDR3 loop spans 15 amino acids. Trimming removed 2 bases at V and 1 base at J, with 9 bases between.

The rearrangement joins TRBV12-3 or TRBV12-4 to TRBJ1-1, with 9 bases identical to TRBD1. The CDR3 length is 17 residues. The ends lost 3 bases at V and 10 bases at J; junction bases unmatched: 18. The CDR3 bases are TGTGCCAGCAGTTTGTGGGCCATCGGCCCCGGGACAGGGAGAGCTTTCTTT. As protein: CASSLWAIGPGTGRAFF.

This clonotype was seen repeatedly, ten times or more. The CDR3 DNA follows: TGTGCCAGCAGTCGACAGGGAGCGGTCCAAGAGACCCAGTACTTC. Protein product: CASSRQGAVQETQYF. The rearrangement joins TRBV2 to TRBJ2-5, with 7 bases matching TRBD1. Per the germline V gene, CDR1 is SNHLY and CDR2 is FYNNEI. CDR3 size: 15 residues. With 5 bases clipped from V and 1 base from J, the junction kept 7 bases outside the gene matches.

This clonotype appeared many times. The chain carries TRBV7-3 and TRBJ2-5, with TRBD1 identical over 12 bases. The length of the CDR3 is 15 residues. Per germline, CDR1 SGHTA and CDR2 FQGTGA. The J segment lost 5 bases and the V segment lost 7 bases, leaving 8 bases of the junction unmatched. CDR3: CASTLTGTGGETQYF. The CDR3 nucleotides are TGTGCCAGCACCCTTACTGGGACAGGGGGCGAGACCCAGTACTTC.

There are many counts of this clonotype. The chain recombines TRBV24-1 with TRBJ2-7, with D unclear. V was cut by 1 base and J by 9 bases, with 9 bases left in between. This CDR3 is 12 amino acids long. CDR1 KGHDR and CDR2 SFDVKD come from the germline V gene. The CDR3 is CATSDLTAVQYF. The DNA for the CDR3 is TGTGCCACCAGTGATTTAACGGCAGTGCAGTACTTC.

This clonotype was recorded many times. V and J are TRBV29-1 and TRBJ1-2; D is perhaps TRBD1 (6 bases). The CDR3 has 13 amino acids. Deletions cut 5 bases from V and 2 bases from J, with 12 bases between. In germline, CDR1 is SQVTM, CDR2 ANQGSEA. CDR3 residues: CSVPRGGNYGYTF. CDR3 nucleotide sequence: TGCAGCGTTCCTAGGGGGGGAAACTATGGCTACACCTTC.

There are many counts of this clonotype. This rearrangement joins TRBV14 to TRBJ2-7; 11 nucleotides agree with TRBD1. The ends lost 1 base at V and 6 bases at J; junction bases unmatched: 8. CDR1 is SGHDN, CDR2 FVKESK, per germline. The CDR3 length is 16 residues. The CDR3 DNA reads TGTGCCAGCAGCCAAGTACATCCGGGACAGGGGGGCGAGCAGTACTTC. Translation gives CASSQVHPGQGGEQYF.

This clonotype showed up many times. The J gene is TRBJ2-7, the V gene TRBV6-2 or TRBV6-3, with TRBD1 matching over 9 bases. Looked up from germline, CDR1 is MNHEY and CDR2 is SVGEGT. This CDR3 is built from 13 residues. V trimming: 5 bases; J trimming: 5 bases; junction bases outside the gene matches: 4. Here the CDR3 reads CASSPGTGNEQYF. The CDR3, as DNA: TGTGCCAGCAGTCCCGGGACAGGGAACGAGCAGTACTTC.

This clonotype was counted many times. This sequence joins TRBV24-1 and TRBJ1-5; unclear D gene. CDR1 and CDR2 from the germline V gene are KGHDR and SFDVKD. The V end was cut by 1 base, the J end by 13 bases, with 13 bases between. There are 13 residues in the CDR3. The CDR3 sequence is CATSDFGSGEQHF. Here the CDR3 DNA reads TGTGCCACCAGTGATTTCGGTTCAGGAGAGCAGCATTTT.

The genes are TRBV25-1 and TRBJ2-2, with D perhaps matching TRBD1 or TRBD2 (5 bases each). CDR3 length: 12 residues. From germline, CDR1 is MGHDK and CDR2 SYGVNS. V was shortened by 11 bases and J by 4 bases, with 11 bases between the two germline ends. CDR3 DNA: TGTGCCGGAGAGGGGAGCACCGGGGAGCTGTTTTTT. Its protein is CAGEGSTGELFF.

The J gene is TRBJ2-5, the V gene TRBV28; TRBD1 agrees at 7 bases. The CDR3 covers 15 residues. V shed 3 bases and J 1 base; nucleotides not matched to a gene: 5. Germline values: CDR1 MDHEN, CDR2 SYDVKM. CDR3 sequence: CASSFGQAVQETQYF. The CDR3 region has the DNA TGTGCCAGCAGTTTTGGACAGGCCGTCCAAGAGACCCAGTACTTC. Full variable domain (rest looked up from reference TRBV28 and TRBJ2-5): DVKVTQSSRYLVKRTGEKVFLECVQDMDHENMFWYRQDPGLGLRLIYFSYDVKMKEKGDIPEGYSVSREKKERFSLILESASTNQTSMYLCASSFGQAVQETQYFGPGTRLLVL.

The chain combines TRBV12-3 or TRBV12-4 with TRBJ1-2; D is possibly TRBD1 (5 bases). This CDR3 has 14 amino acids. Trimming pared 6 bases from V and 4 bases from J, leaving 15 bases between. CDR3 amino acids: CASRGPQNTYGYTF. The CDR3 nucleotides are TGTGCCAGCAGGGGACCGCAAAATACCTATGGCTACACCTTC.

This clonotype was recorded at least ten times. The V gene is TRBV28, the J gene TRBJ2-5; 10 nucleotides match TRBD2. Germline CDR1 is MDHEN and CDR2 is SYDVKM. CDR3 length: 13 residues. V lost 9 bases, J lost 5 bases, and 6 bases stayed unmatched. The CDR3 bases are TGTGCCAGTTTCGAGCGGGAGGGGGAGACCCAGTACTTC. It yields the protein CASFEREGETQYF. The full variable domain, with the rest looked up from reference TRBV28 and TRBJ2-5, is DVKVTQSSRYLVKRTGEKVFLECVQDMDHENMFWYRQDPGLGLRLIYFSYDVKMKEKGDIPEGYSVSREKKERFSLILESASTNQTSMYLCASFEREGETQYFGPGTRLLVL.

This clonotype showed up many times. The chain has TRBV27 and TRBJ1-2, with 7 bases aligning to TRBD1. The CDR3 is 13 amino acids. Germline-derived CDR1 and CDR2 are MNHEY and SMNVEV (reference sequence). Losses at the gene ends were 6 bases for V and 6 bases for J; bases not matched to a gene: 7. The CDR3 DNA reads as TGTGCCAGCAGCACAACAGGGGTTGATGGCTACACCTTC. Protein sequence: CASSTTGVDGYTF.

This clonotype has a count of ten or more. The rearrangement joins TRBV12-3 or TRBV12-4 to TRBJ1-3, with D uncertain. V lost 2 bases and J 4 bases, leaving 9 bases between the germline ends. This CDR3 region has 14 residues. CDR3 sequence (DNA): TGTGCCAGCAGTTTATTCGGTCTCGGAAACACCATATATTTT. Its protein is CASSLFGLGNTIYF.

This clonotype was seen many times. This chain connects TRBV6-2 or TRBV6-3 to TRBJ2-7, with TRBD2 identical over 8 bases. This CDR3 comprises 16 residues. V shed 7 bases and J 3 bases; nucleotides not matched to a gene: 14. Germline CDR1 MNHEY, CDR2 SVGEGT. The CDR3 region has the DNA TGTGCCAGCAATGAACTTCCGGGACTAGACCACTACGAGCAGTACTTC. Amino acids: CASNELPGLDHYEQYF.

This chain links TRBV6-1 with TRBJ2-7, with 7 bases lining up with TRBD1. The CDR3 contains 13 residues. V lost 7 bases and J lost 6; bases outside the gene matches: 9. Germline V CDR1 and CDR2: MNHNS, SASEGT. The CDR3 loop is CASTILAGGEQYF. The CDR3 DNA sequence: TGTGCCAGCACCATACTCGCAGGGGGCGAGCAGTACTTC.

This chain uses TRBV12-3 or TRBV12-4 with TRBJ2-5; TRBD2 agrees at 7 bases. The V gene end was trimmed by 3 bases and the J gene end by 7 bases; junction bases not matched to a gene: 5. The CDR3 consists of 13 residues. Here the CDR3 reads CASSLAGVGTQYF. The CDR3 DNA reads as TGTGCCAGCAGTTTGGCGGGAGTGGGGACCCAGTACTTC.

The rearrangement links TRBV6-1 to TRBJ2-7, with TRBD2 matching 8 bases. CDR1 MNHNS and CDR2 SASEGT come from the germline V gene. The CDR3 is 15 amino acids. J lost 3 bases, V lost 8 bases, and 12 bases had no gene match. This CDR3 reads CASGPGREAFYEQYF. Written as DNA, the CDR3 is TGTGCCAGCGGTCCGGGGCGGGAGGCCTTCTACGAGCAGTACTTC.

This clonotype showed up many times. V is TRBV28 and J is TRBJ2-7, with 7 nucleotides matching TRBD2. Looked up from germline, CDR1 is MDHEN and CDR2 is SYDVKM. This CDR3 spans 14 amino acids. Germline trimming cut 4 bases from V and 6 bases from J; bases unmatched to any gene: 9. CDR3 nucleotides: TGTGCCAGCAGTTCTCTAGCGGTTCTCTCCGAGCAGTACTTC. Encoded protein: CASSSLAVLSEQYF.

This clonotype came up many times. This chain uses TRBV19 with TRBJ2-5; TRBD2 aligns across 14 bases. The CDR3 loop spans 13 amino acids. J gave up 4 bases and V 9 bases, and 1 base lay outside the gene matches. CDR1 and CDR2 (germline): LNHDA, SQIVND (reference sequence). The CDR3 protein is CASGTSGRETQYF. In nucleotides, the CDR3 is TGTGCCAGCGGGACTAGCGGGAGAGAGACCCAGTACTTC. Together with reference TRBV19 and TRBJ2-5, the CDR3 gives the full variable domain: DGGITQSPKYLFRKEGQNVTLSCEQNLNHDAMYWYRQDPGQGLRLIYYSQIVNDFQKGDIAEGYSVSREKKESFPLTVTSAQKNPTAFYLCASGTSGRETQYFGPGTRLLVL.

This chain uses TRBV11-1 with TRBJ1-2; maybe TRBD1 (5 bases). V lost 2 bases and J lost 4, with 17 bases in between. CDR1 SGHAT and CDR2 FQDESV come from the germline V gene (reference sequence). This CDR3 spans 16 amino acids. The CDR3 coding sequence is TGTGCCAGCAGCTTAACCTACGGGGGACTCGGCTATGGCTACACCTTC. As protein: CASSLTYGGLGYGYTF.

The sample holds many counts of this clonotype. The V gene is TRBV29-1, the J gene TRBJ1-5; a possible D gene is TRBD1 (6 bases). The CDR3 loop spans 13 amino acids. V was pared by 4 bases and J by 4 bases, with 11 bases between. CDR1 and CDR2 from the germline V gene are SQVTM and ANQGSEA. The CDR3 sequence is CSVGGQGNQPQHF. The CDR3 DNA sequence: TGCAGCGTTGGAGGCCAGGGGAATCAGCCCCAGCATTTT.

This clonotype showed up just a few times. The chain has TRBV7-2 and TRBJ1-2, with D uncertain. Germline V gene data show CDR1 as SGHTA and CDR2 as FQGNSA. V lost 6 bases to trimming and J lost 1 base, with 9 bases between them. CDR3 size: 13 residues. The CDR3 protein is CASRRDVNYGYTF. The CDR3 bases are TGTGCCAGCAGGAGAGACGTTAACTATGGCTACACCTTC.

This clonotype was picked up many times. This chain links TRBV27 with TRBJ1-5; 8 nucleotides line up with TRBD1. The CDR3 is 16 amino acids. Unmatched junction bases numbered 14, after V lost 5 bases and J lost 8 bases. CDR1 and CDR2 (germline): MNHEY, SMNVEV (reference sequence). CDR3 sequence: CASSASVSGTGKPQHF. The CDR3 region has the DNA TGTGCCAGCAGTGCCTCGGTGTCGGGGACAGGTAAGCCCCAGCATTTT.

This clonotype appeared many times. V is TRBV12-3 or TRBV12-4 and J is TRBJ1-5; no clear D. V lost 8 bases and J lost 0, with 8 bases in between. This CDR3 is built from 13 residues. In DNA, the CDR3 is TGTGCCAGCGGAGGATATAGCAATCAGCCCCAGCATTTT. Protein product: CASGGYSNQPQHF.

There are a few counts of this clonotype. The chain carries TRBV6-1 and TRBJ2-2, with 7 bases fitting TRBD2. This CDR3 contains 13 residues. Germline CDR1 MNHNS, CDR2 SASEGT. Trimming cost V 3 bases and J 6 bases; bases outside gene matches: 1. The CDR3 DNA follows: TGTGCCAGCAGTGAGGGGAGGGCCGGGGAGCTGTTTTTT. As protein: CASSEGRAGELFF.

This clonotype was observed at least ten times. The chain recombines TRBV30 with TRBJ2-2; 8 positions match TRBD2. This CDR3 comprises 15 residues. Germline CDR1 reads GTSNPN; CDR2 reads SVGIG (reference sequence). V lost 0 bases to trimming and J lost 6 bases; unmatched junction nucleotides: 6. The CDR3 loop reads CAWSVLAGRSGELFF. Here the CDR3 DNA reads TGTGCCTGGAGTGTGTTAGCGGGAAGGTCCGGGGAGCTGTTTTTT.